This TCR beta chain derives from a study of T cells in Graves' hyperthyroidism and ophthalmopathy. This clonotype was observed a few times. Sequence at one end of the junction differs from germline and may be a read error. CDR1 and CDR2 (germline): SGHAT, FQNNGV. The CDR3 is 13 residues long. There were TCR beta CDR3 regions amplified from RNA transcripts. First-round RT-PCR with HTBI primers amplified the TCR CDR3 region. TCRdb passed the multiplex PCR reads through MiXCR, listing each CDR3 protein once. The sample records roughly 300,000 distinct CDR3 sequences, about 18% being singletons. The chain recombines TRBV11-2 with TRBJ2-7, with 7 bases matching TRBD1. This clonotype was obtained from a woman aged 45 to 65 with Graves' hyperthyroidism. The sample taken for sequencing was blood. The DNA of the CDR3 is TGCGCCAGCGCTCGGGACAGACCCTACGAGCAGTACTTC. As protein: CASARDRPYEQYF.